The clone carrying this TCR beta chain was counted only a few times. The data are from a study of T-cell reconstitution after alpha-beta-depleted transplantation in children. Unique molecular identifiers were built into the TCRbeta library. TCRdb itself ran the PCR reads through MiXCR, one entry per CDR3 protein. The sample holds over 200,000 distinct CDR3 sequences, roughly a tenth seen once. Germline V lookup: CDR1 MDHEN, CDR2 SYDVKM. V lost 2 bases, J lost 5 bases, and 21 bases lay in between. The CDR3 contains 17 residues. The gene calls are TRBV28 and TRBJ2-5; D could derive from TRBD1 or TRBD2 (6 bases each). This material consisted of PBMCs from the stem cell graft donor, taken from the stem cell graft. This TCR was sampled from a human donor who donated a stem cell graft to a child with acute lymphoblastic leukemia. This chain's CDR3 is CASSLNRANRGRETQYF. CDR3 nucleotide sequence: TGTGCCAGCAGTTTAAACCGGGCCAACCGGGGGCGGGAGACCCAGTACTTC.